These 22 T cell receptor beta chains originate from one sample sequenced in a study of CD8 T cells in ankylosing spondylitis. TCRdb processed the 5' RACE reads anew with MiXCR; each CDR3 protein has one entry. This sample has 150,000 or so distinct CDR3 sequences, with roughly 31% found just once. The sequenced material came from synovial fluid, either unsorted or a sorted T cell fraction (not recorded which). The receptors were gathered from a male donor with ankylosing spondylitis.

This chain uses TRBV6-2 or TRBV6-3 with TRBJ1-2, with 10 positions matching TRBD1. The CDR3 totals 15 residues. The trim removed 6 bases at V and 4 bases at J, leaving 8 bases unmatched. Germline CDR1 MNHEY, CDR2 SVGEGT. CDR3 bases: TGTGCCAGCAGCACCGGGACAGGGGCCTCCTATGGCTACACCTTC. As protein: CASSTGTGASYGYTF.

This clonotype turned up a few times. J is TRBJ2-7 and V is TRBV12-3 or TRBV12-4; D is unresolved. Trimming took 2 bases from V and 2 from J, leaving 7 bases between them. The CDR3 runs 13 residues. CDR3 sequence (DNA): TGTGCCAGCAGTTTATTGGGCCCCTACGAGCAGTACTTC. Encoded protein: CASSLLGPYEQYF.

The chain couples TRBV2 to TRBJ2-5; D is ambiguous. The V end lost 2 bases, the J end lost 1 base, and 8 bases lay between the germline ends. In germline, CDR1 is SNHLY, CDR2 FYNNEI. This CDR3 comprises 14 residues. CDR3: CASSERAVQETQYF. CDR3 DNA sequence: TGTGCCAGCAGTGAAAGGGCGGTCCAAGAGACCCAGTACTTC.

V usage is TRBV10-3 and J usage is TRBJ2-3; possibly TRBD1 for D (6 bases). The V end lost 6 bases, the J end lost 4 bases, and 8 bases lay between the germline ends. Germline assignment: CDR1 ENHRY and CDR2 SYGVKD. The CDR3 sequence is 12 residues long. In DNA, the CDR3 is TGTGCCATCAGGGGGGCCGCAGATACGCAGTATTTT. Translated: CAIRGAADTQYF.

This clonotype has a handful of counts. The chain recombines TRBV27 with TRBJ2-1, with 12 positions matching TRBD2. CDR3 length: 18 amino acids. The germline V gene encodes CDR1 MNHEY and CDR2 SMNVEV (reference sequence). After removal of 0 bases from V and 7 bases from J, the junction contained 10 bases not matched to a gene. The CDR3 coding sequence is TGTGCCAGCAGTTTATCGAGTCTAGCGGGGGGGCCTCGGAATGAGCAGTTCTTC. Its translation: CASSLSSLAGGPRNEQFF.

The chain carries TRBV20-1 and TRBJ2-7; 12 bases map to TRBD2. Germline CDR1 and CDR2: DFQATT and SNEGSKA (reference sequence). Germline trimming cut 2 bases from V and 4 bases from J; bases unmatched to any gene: 9. The CDR3 extends over 16 amino acids. The CDR3 bases are TGCAGTGCTAGATCGCGACTAGCGGGAGACATATACGAGCAGTACTTC. This codes for CSARSRLAGDIYEQYF.

This chain links TRBV12-3 or TRBV12-4 with TRBJ2-1, with TRBD2 matching 7 bases. The J segment lost 12 bases and the V segment lost 4 bases, leaving 15 bases of the junction unmatched. CDR3 length equals 15 residues. CDR3 residues: CASSSGLVGEVGQFF. CDR3 coding DNA: TGTGCCAGCAGTTCCGGACTAGTGGGGGAGGTGGGGCAGTTCTTC.

The chain has TRBV29-1 and TRBJ2-3; a weak D match, TRBD1 (5 bases). Germline V CDR1 and CDR2: SQVTM, ANQGSEA. Trimming removed 7 bases at V and 4 bases at J, with 18 bases between. This CDR3 has 14 residues. The CDR3 sequence: CSAPQGGLADTQYF. In DNA form, the CDR3 reads TGCAGCGCCCCCCAGGGCGGTCTGGCAGATACGCAGTATTTT.

The rearrangement links TRBV7-9 to TRBJ2-1; D is undetermined. V gave up 8 bases and J gave up 5 bases, with 16 bases separating them. Germline assignment: CDR1 SEHNR and CDR2 FQNEAQ (reference sequence). The CDR3 length is 14 residues. The CDR3 bases are TGTGCCAGCGCGTCAGGCAGCACAAACAATGAGCAGTTCTTC. Its translation is CASASGSTNNEQFF.

This clonotype was recorded many times. The chain combines TRBV5-1 with TRBJ2-1; unclear D gene. The V gene lost 2 bases and the J gene lost 10 bases, with 31 bases spanning the gap. The CDR3 covers 19 residues. Germline CDR1 is SGHRS and CDR2 is YFSETQ. The DNA for the CDR3 is TGCGCCAGCAGCTTAAGAGCTCGGCCCCTCTTGGGTCCCCCACAAGAGCAGTTCTTC. This codes for CASSLRARPLLGPPQEQFF.

The chain links TRBV30 to TRBJ2-1, with TRBD2 identical over 8 bases. The V gene end was trimmed by 1 base and the J gene end by 4 bases; junction bases not matched to a gene: 9. The CDR3 covers 16 residues. CDR1 GTSNPN and CDR2 SVGIG come from the germline V gene (reference sequence). CDR3 in DNA: TGTGCCTGGAGTGGCGGAATTAGCGGGAAGTACAATGAGCAGTTCTTC. Its protein is CAWSGGISGKYNEQFF. The full variable domain, rest sourced from reference TRBV30 and TRBJ2-1, is SQTIHQWPATLVQPVGSPLSLECTVEGTSNPNLYWYRQAAGRGLQLLFYSVGIGQISSEVPQNLSASRPQDRQFILSSKKLLLSDSGFYLCAWSGGISGKYNEQFFGPGTRLTVL.

The sample holds many counts of this clonotype. The genes are TRBV20-1 and TRBJ2-2; TRBD2 matches at 10 bases. The CDR3 runs 15 residues. The V and J ends lost 4 bases and 6 bases, in that order; junction bases with no gene match: 8. The germline V gene encodes CDR1 DFQATT and CDR2 SNEGSKA (reference sequence). CDR3 DNA sequence: TGCAGTGCTACTGATAGCGGGAGGTCGGCCGGGGAGCTGTTTTTT. The encoded protein is CSATDSGRSAGELFF.

This clonotype was counted a few times. The chain carries TRBV7-2 and TRBJ2-6; D remains unclear. Germline V gene sequence: CDR1 SGHTA, CDR2 FQGNSA. The CDR3 totals 14 residues. The V end lost 2 bases, the J end lost 0 bases, and 2 bases lay between the germline ends. CDR3 residues: CASSLNSGANVLTF. As DNA, the CDR3 is TGTGCCAGCAGCTTAAACTCTGGGGCCAACGTCCTGACTTTC.

This clonotype has at least ten counts. The rearrangement uses TRBV20-1 and TRBJ1-1; 7 nucleotides agree with TRBD1. CDR1 and CDR2 from the germline V gene are DFQATT and SNEGSKA (reference sequence). The CDR3 runs 15 residues. V lost 6 bases, J lost 1 base, and 11 bases stayed unmatched. The CDR3 sequence: CSARTRQGSNTEAFF. Here the CDR3 DNA reads TGCAGTGCGAGAACCCGACAGGGTTCGAACACTGAAGCTTTCTTT.

This clonotype was seen more than once but under ten times. The chain has TRBV27 and TRBJ2-3; the D gene is possibly TRBD1 (5 bases). The CDR3 loop spans 14 amino acids. The germline CDR1 and CDR2 sequences are MNHEY and SMNVEV (reference sequence). The germline V and J ends were trimmed by 8 bases and 7 bases, with 19 bases remaining between them. The CDR3 sequence is CASLQLGQTNTQYF. The DNA of the CDR3 is TGTGCCAGCCTCCAATTGGGGCAAACCAATACGCAGTATTTT.

This clonotype has only a few counts. This CDR3 is CASSLVGVLRGNTEAFF. Here the CDR3 DNA reads TGTGCCAGCAGTTTAGTTGGAGTTCTCCGGGGGAACACTGAAGCTTTCTTT. The chain is built from TRBV28 and TRBJ1-1; no clear D. The germline CDR1 and CDR2 sequences are MDHEN and SYDVKM. Between the trimmed V and J ends, which lost 2 bases and 1 base, there was a span of 17 bases. The CDR3 spans 17 residues. Supplemented by reference TRBV28 and TRBJ1-1, the full variable domain reads DVKVTQSSRYLVKRTGEKVFLECVQDMDHENMFWYRQDPGLGLRLIYFSYDVKMKEKGDIPEGYSVSREKKERFSLILESASTNQTSMYLCASSLVGVLRGNTEAFFGQGTRLTVV.

This clonotype occurred a few times. The chain has TRBV12-3 or TRBV12-4 and TRBJ1-2; the match to TRBD1 covers 8 bases. The CDR3 runs 15 residues. V gave up 6 bases and J gave up 4 bases; unmatched junction bases: 10. CDR3 in DNA: TGTGCCAGCAGAGACCCAGGGACAGGCGTCTATGGCTACACCTTC. Protein sequence: CASRDPGTGVYGYTF.

V gene TRBV27 combines with J gene TRBJ1-1; the D is unclear. CDR3 length equals 15 residues. CDR1 and CDR2 (germline): MNHEY, SMNVEV (reference sequence). Between the trimmed V and J ends, which lost 5 bases and 4 bases, there was a span of 17 bases. Here the CDR3 DNA reads TGTGCCAGCAGTCGGGTCGATAGCGTGAGCACTGAAGCTTTCTTT. Protein sequence: CASSRVDSVSTEAFF.

This clonotype appeared a few times. The chain joins TRBV29-1 to TRBJ1-1; D is unresolved. Germline CDR1 is SQVTM and CDR2 is ANQGSEA. The CDR3 is 12 residues long. V lost 3 bases and J lost 1, with 6 bases in between. The CDR3 DNA is TGCAGCGTTGACCGGACGAACACTGAAGCTTTCTTT. It encodes CSVDRTNTEAFF. The variable domain in full, with the rest retrieved from reference TRBV29-1 and TRBJ1-1, is SAVISQKPSRDICQRGTSLTIQCQVDSQVTMMFWYRQQPGQSLTLIATANQGSEATYESGFVIDKFPISRPNLTFSTLTVSNMSPEDSSIYLCSVDRTNTEAFFGQGTRLTVV.

The V gene is TRBV5-1, the J gene TRBJ2-1, with 8 bases identical to TRBD2. V gave up 2 bases and J gave up 8 bases; unmatched junction bases: 6. Germline V gene sequence: CDR1 SGHRS, CDR2 YFSETQ. This CDR3 region has 14 residues. CDR3 in amino acids: CASSFRAGVDEQFF. For the CDR3, the DNA is TGCGCCAGCAGCTTCCGAGCGGGAGTGGATGAGCAGTTCTTC.

J is TRBJ1-5 and V is TRBV5-1, with unresolved D. In germline, CDR1 is SGHRS, CDR2 YFSETQ. The CDR3 runs to 13 residues. Trimming pared 5 bases from V and 5 bases from J, leaving 11 bases between. The CDR3 sequence: CASRGGVDQPQHF. The CDR3 region has the DNA TGCGCCAGCAGGGGTGGGGTGGATCAGCCCCAGCATTTT.

The chain has TRBV20-1 and TRBJ2-2; TRBD2 matches at 10 bases. The CDR3 length is 15 residues. Germline lookup yields CDR1 DFQATT and CDR2 SNEGSKA (reference sequence). With V trimmed by 1 base and J by 1 base, 0 bases remained unmatched. The CDR3 sequence: CSARGTSGNTGELFF. CDR3 nucleotides: TGCAGTGCTAGAGGGACTAGCGGGAACACCGGGGAGCTGTTTTTT.